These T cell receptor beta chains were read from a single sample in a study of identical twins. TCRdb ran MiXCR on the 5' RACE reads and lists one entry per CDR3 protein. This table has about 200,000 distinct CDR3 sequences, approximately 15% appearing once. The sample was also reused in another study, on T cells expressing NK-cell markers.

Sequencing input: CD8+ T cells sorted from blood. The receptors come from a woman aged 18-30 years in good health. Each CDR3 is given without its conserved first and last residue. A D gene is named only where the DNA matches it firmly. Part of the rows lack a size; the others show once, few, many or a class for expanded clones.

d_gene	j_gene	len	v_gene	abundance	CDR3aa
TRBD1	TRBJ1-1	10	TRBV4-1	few	ASSGTGREAF
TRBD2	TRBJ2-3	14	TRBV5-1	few	ASSLGLAIPTDTQY
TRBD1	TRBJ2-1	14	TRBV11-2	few	ASSLAGQGSYNEQF
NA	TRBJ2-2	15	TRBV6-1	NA	ASRKFQSQRNTGELF
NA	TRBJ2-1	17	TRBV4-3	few	ASSLSPRGPESPYNEQF
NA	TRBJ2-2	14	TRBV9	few	ASSVSGSGYTGELF
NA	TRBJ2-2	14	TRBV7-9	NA	ASSSPLGVDTGELF
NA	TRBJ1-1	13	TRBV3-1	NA	ASSQPPAGLSEAF
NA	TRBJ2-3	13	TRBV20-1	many	SARDRDRSTDTQY
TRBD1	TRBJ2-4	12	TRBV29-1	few	SVEALTGGAIQY
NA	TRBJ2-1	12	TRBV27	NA	ASSFGGLYNEQF
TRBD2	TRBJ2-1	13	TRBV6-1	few	ASRLLAGGYNEQF
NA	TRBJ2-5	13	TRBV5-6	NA	ASSFGTAGRETQY
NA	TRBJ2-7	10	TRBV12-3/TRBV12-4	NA	ASGIGASEQY
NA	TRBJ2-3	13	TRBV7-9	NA	ASIRGTSWTDTQY
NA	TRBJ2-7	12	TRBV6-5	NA	ASSSPGTIYEQY
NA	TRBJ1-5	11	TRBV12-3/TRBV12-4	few	ASSLMTDQPQH
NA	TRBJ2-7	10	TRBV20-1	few	SASASASEQY
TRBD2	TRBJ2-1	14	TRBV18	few	ASSPPLLAGDNEQF
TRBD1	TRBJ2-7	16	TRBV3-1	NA	ASSLLDRGPPLSYEQY
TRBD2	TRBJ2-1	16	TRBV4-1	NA	ASSQQVGLAGGGNEQF
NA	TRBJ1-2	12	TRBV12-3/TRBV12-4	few	ASSLGTVIYGYT
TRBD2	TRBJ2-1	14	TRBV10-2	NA	ASSETPSGTHNEQF
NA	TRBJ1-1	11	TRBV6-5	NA	ASSYSYPTEAF
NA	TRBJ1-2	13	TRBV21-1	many	ASSKASWAYYGYT
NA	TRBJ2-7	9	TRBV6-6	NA	ASSYHYEQY
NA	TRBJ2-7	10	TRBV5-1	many	ASSFNRDEQY
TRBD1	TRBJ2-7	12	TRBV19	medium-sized	ASSTMGQIYEQY
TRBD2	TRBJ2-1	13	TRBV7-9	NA	ASSLTSGSSNEQF
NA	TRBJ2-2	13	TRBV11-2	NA	ASTSREGYTGELF
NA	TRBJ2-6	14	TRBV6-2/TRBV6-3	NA	ASRLLQDSGANVLT
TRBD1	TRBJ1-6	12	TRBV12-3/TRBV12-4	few	ASRAGTGSSPLH
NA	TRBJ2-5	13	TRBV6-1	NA	ASSPTTGDGETQY
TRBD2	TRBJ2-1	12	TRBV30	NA	AWSESGGRNEQF
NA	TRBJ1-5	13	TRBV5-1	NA	ASSLWGNSNQPQH
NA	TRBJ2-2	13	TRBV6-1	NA	ASSPDSFNTGELF
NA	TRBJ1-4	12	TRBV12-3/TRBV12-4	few	ASTQNRFNEKLF
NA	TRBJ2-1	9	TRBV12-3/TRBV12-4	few	ASSLMGEQF
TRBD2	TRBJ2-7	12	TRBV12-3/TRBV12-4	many	ASSLTSGRIEQY
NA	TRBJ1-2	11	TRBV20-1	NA	SADLPRGYGYT
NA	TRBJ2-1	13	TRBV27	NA	ASSYDPRPYNEQF
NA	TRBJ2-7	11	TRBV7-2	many	ASSLMGLIEQY
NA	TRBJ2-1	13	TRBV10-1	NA	ASSESDGWGYEQF
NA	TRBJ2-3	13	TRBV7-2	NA	ASSLTLPQTDTQY
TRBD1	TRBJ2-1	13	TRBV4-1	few	ASKQGAFNDNEQF
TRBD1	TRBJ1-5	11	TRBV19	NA	ASKGAAPHPQH
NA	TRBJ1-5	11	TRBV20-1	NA	SARVGGGEPQH